This TCR beta chain was identified in a study of Graves' ophthalmopathy and Graves' hyperthyroidism. The authors amplified TCR beta CDR3 regions, and they did so from RNA transcripts for repertoire sequencing. An opening RT-PCR round employed HTBI primers and preceded a second-round multiplex PCR. A single record per CDR3 protein comes from TCRdb applying MiXCR to the multiplex PCR reads. The sample yields 400,000 to 450,000 distinct CDR3 sequences, under 25% seen once. The CDR3 spans 17 residues. Per germline, CDR1 LGHDT and CDR2 YNNKEL (reference sequence). J was trimmed by 5 bases and V by 1 base; bases with no gene match: 13.

The receptor was isolated from a woman under 30 with stable Graves' hyperthyroidism. The sequenced material came from peripheral blood. This chain uses TRBV3-1 with TRBJ2-5; 7 positions match TRBD1. In nucleotides, the CDR3 is TGTGCCAGCAGCCAAGTAGACAGGGACCTAGCCCTTGAGACCCAGTACTTC. This codes for CASSQVDRDLALETQYF.